The T cell receptor beta chain described here comes from a study of beta chain features in type 1 diabetes. Study summary: Healthy donors, compared against patients, showed similar age, gender and cell yields. Whole-study results and caveats: Sampled from patients, naive, central memory and Treg TCRB repertoires appeared more similar than those sampled from healthy donors. Fewer junction insertions and more nucleotide deletions appeared in type 1 diabetes patients. In every one of the four CD4+ subsets, TCRB CDR3s were moderately but significantly shorter in Type 1 diabetes patients.

This clone was seen a handful of times. Its antigen is unidentified. Purity (above 95%) was reached by all sorted populations. Isolated RNA was reverse transcribed in full, so expressed TCRB transcripts were sequenced. Measured with immunoSEQ multiplex PCR; TCRdb has only the in-frame clones, and not every one. The table records about 150,000 clones, approximately 10% of them present only once. The CDR3 contains 17 residues. V trimming: 2 bases; J trimming: 2 bases; junction bases outside the gene matches: 8. Germline V gene lookup returns CDR1 MNHEY and CDR2 SMNVEV (reference sequence). The chain recombines TRBV27 with TRBJ2-2, with TRBD1 identical over 7 bases. The receptor comes from a woman aged 30 to 39 with type 1 diabetes. Sequenced: central memory CD4+ T cells from blood. For the CDR3, the DNA is TGTGCCAGCAGTTTAATCGCCGGGACAGAAAACACCGGGGAGCTGTTTTTT. Its translation: CASSLIAGTENTGELFF.